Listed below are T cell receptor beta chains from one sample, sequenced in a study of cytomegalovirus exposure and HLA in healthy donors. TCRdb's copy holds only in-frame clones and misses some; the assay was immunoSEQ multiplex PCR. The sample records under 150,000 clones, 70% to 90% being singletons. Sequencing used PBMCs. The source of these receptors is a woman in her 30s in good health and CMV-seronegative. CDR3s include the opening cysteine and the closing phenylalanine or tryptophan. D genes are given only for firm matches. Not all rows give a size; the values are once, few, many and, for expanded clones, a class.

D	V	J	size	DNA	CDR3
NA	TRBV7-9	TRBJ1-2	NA	TGTGCCGGCGGGCAGAACTATGGCTACACCTTC	CAGGQNYGYTF
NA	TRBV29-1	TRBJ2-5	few	TGCAGCGTTGGGCATTCAGTTGGCGGGGAGACCCAGTACTTC	CSVGHSVGGETQYF
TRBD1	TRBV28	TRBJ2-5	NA	TGTGCCAGCAGTCCCTTATGGGGACAGGGGCGGTACCAAGAGACCCAGTACTTC	CASSPLWGQGRYQETQYF
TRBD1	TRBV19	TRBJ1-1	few	TGTGCCAGCTCAGGGGGCTGGACTGAAGCTTTCTTT	CASSGGWTEAFF
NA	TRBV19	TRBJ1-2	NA	TGTGCCAGTAGTACATCCGACGTCCAGGGTAACTATGGCTACACCTTC	CASSTSDVQGNYGYTF
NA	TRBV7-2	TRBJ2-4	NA	TGTGCCAGCAGCTTAAAGACAGGGGAGGGCATTCAGTACTTC	CASSLKTGEGIQYF
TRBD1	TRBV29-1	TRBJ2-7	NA	TGCAGCGTTGAAACAGGGGCTACCTACGAGCAGTACTTC	CSVETGATYEQYF
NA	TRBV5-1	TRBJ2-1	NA	TGCGCCAGCAGCTTGGGGGGCAGGACCTACAATGAGCAGTTCTTC	CASSLGGRTYNEQFF
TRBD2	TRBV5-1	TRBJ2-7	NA	TGCGCCAGCAGCCCCGGGACTAGCGGGGCCATCTGGGAGTACTTC	CASSPGTSGAIWEYF
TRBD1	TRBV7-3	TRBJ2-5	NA	TGTGCCAGCAGCTTATTCAGGGGGCGCGGGCAAGAGACCCAGTACTTC	CASSLFRGRGQETQYF
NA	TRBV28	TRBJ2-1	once	TGTGCCAGCAGTTCGCCCCAGGCGTACAATGAGCAGTTCTTC	CASSSPQAYNEQFF
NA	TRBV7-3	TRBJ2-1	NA	TGTGCCAGCAGCTCCAGACAGACAAACTCCTACAATGAGCAGTTCTTC	CASSSRQTNSYNEQFF
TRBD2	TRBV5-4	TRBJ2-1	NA	TGTGCCAGCAGCTCCTCCAAACGGCGGGGGAGCTCCTACAATGAGCAGTTCTTC	CASSSSKRRGSSYNEQFF
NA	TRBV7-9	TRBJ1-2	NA	TGTGCCAGCAGCCCCGGCCCCGGGGGCTACACCTTC	CASSPGPGGYTF
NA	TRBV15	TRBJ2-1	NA	TGTGCCACCAGCAGAGATCTGGCGGGATTCAATGAGCAGTTCTTC	CATSRDLAGFNEQFF
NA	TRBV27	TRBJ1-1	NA	TGTGCCAGCAGTTTAAATAGGCAGGGAATGGTTGAAGCTTTCTTT	CASSLNRQGMVEAFF
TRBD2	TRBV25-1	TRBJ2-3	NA	TGTGCCAGCAGTACGGGACTAGCGGGGGTCGGAGGTACGCAGTATTTT	CASSTGLAGVGGTQYF
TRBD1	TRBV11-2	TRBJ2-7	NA	TGTGCCAGCAGCTTAAATGTGGCAGGGGGCTACGAGCAGTACTTC	CASSLNVAGGYEQYF
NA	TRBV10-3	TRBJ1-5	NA	TGTGCCATTTCACAGGATCCCAATCAGCCCCAGCATTTT	CAISQDPNQPQHF
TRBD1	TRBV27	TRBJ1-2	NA	TGTGCCAGCAGGCGGGACAGGGAGAACTATGGCTACACCTTC	CASRRDRENYGYTF
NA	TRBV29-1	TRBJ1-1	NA	TGCAGCGCTGTAACGGGGAACACTGAAGCTTTCTTT	CSAVTGNTEAFF
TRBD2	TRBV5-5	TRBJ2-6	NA	TGTGCCAGCAGGCCGGGGACTAGCGGGGACTTCTCTGGGGCCAACGTCCTGACTTTC	CASRPGTSGDFSGANVLTF
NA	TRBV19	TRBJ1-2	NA	TGTGCCAGTAGTCCGGACAACCTGAACTATGGCTACACCTTC	CASSPDNLNYGYTF
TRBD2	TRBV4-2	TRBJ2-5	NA	TGTGCCAGCAGCCAAGTCGGGGCTAGCGGGGTTGGATTGGAGACCCAGTACTTC	CASSQVGASGVGLETQYF
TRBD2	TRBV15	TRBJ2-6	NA	TGTGCCACCAGCAGATTTGGGACTAGCGGGGGGTTCAGCCCCTCTGGGGCCAACGTCCTGACTTTC	CATSRFGTSGGFSPSGANVLTF
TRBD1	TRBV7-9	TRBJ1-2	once	TGTGCCAGCAGCTTGGGGACAGGGGCCAACTATGGCTACACCTTC	CASSLGTGANYGYTF
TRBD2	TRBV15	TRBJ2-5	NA	TGTGCCACCAGCAGGACTAGCGGGGGGTTTGAGACCCAGTACTTC	CATSRTSGGFETQYF
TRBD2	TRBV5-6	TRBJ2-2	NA	TGTGCCAGCAGGGTCGGGGGGGGAAAGCTCACCGGGGAGCTGTTTTTT	CASRVGGGKLTGELFF
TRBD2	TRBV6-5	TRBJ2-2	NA	TGTGCCAGCAGCACTAGCGGGGGGTTCACCGGGGAGCTGTTTTTT	CASSTSGGFTGELFF
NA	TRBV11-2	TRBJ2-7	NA	TGTGCCAGCAGCTTAGGATTAGACTACGAGCAGTACTTC	CASSLGLDYEQYF
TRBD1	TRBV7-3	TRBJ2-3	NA	TGTGCCAGCAGCTTATCAGGGGGAGATACGCAGTATTTT	CASSLSGGDTQYF
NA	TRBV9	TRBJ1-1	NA	TGTGCCAGCAGCGTAACATTGAACACTGAAGCTTTCTTT	CASSVTLNTEAFF